Presented here are 15 T cell receptor beta chains from one specimen sequenced in a study of response to subunit inactivated influenza vaccine. TCRdb fed the RT-PCR reads into MiXCR, producing one record per CDR3 protein. The sample consists of more than 150,000 distinct CDR3 sequences, around 9% of them appearing once. The sample was non-naive T cells sorted from PBMCs, taken on the day of vaccination. These receptor sequences come from a man between 50 and 59 years old who received an inactivated influenza vaccine.

This clonotype was observed a handful of times. The chain links TRBV20-1 to TRBJ2-7, with no clear D. The ends were cut back, 0 bases at V and 6 bases at J, with 9 bases in the middle. Germline V gene sequence: CDR1 DFQATT, CDR2 SNEGSKA (reference sequence). The CDR3 is 12 residues long. The CDR3 here is CSARDNGREQYF. CDR3 nucleotides: TGCAGTGCTAGAGATAACGGACGCGAGCAGTACTTC.

This clonotype was found a few times. The rearrangement joins TRBV27 to TRBJ2-1; TRBD2 matches at 8 bases. Germline V lookup: CDR1 MNHEY, CDR2 SMNVEV (reference sequence). The CDR3 loop spans 15 amino acids. V lost 5 bases, J lost 6 bases, and 9 bases stayed unmatched. The CDR3 sequence is CASSPTPGLVNEQFF. The CDR3 DNA reads TGTGCCAGCAGTCCAACACCGGGACTAGTCAATGAGCAGTTCTTC.

The rearrangement links TRBV27 to TRBJ1-1, with D possibly being TRBD1 (6 bases). Germline lookup yields CDR1 MNHEY and CDR2 SMNVEV (reference sequence). Trimming stripped 2 bases from V and 4 bases from J, with 17 bases between. This CDR3 contains 16 residues. The CDR3 DNA sequence: TGTGCCAGCAGTTTAAGGGGGGCTGGTTCATCCACTGAAGCTTTCTTT. The encoded protein is CASSLRGAGSSTEAFF.

This clonotype was found many times. The chain joins TRBV5-1 to TRBJ2-7, with D unresolved. V was shortened by 5 bases and J by 2 bases, with 11 bases between the two germline ends. The CDR3 covers 13 residues. Per the germline V gene, CDR1 is SGHRS and CDR2 is YFSETQ. The CDR3 sequence: CASRFEDPYEQYF. CDR3 nucleotides: TGCGCCAGCAGATTCGAGGATCCCTACGAGCAGTACTTC.

This clonotype occurred many times. The genes are TRBV6-2 or TRBV6-3 and TRBJ2-3; 7 bases match TRBD1. The V segment lost 8 bases and the J segment 6 bases; nucleotides outside the gene matches: 20. The V gene's germline CDR1 is MNHEY and CDR2 SVGEGT. This CDR3 is built from 17 residues. Here the CDR3 reads CASRDSKTSTITDTQYF. As DNA, the CDR3 is TGTGCCAGCCGGGACAGCAAGACCTCAACGATCACTGATACGCAGTATTTT.

This clonotype was seen a handful of times. The chain couples TRBV11-2 to TRBJ2-1; TRBD2 agrees at 7 bases. Per germline, CDR1 SGHAT and CDR2 FQNNGV. With 4 bases clipped from V and 0 bases from J, the junction kept 18 bases outside the gene matches. This CDR3 comprises 20 residues. The CDR3 loop is CASSYTAGGGLPDSYNEQFF. The CDR3 coding sequence is TGTGCCAGCAGCTATACGGCAGGTGGGGGACTACCGGACTCCTACAATGAGCAGTTCTTC.

This clonotype has at least ten counts. The chain has TRBV3-1 and TRBJ2-7; weak D call: TRBD1 (5 bases). V lost 4 bases to trimming and J lost 2 bases, with 15 bases between them. Germline V gives CDR1 LGHDT, CDR2 YNNKEL (reference sequence). The CDR3 runs to 15 residues. CDR3 protein: CASSPLPGFTYEQYF. CDR3 DNA: TGTGCCAGCAGCCCCCTGCCAGGGTTCACCTACGAGCAGTACTTC.

The rearrangement uses TRBV3-1 and TRBJ2-3; D possibly corresponds to TRBD2 (5 bases). CDR3 size: 15 residues. Germline CDR1 reads LGHDT; CDR2 reads YNNKEL (reference sequence). Trimming shortened V by 0 bases and J by 2 bases, and 9 bases separated the two germline ends. Written as DNA, the CDR3 is TGTGCCAGCAGCCAAGATGGAGCGGACACAGATACGCAGTATTTT. Amino acids: CASSQDGADTDTQYF.

The chain is built from TRBV4-2 and TRBJ2-7, with 13 nucleotides matching TRBD2. From germline, CDR1 is LGHNA and CDR2 YNFKEQ. This CDR3 comprises 20 residues. Trimming took 5 bases from V and 0 from J; bases not matched to a gene: 16. The CDR3 spells CASSGQVSGLAGVSSYEQYF. CDR3 coding DNA: TGTGCCAGCAGCGGGCAGGTTTCCGGACTAGCGGGGGTAAGCTCCTACGAGCAGTACTTC.

This chain uses TRBV4-3 with TRBJ1-1; perhaps TRBD1 as D (6 bases). The CDR3 has 17 residues. With 1 base removed from V and 6 bases from J, the gap between germline ends came to 21 bases. Germline-derived CDR1 and CDR2 are LGHNA and YSLEER. In nucleotides, the CDR3 is TGCGCCAGCAGCCAAGTACAGGGAGTCAGGATGGCCGCTGAAGCTTTCTTT. It specifies CASSQVQGVRMAAEAFF.

V and J are TRBV4-3 and TRBJ2-7, with D unresolved. CDR3 length equals 15 residues. From germline, CDR1 is LGHNA and CDR2 YSLEER. V was shortened by 0 bases and J by 4 bases, with 13 bases between the two germline ends. CDR3 nucleotide sequence: TGCGCCAGCAGCCAAGAGTACCGTCTAGAGTACGAGCAGTACTTC. Protein sequence: CASSQEYRLEYEQYF.

This clonotype was seen a handful of times. The rearrangement uses TRBV20-1 and TRBJ1-1; 7 positions match TRBD1. J lost 4 bases, V lost 3 bases, and 2 bases had no gene match. Germline V gene lookup returns CDR1 DFQATT and CDR2 SNEGSKA (reference sequence). This CDR3 is 12 amino acids long. CDR3 sequence (DNA): TGCAGTGCTAGTTCAGGGGGCACTGAAGCTTTCTTT. This encodes CSASSGGTEAFF.

The sample holds a few counts of this clonotype. The chain couples TRBV19 to TRBJ2-1; D uncertain. Germline assignment: CDR1 LNHDA and CDR2 SQIVND (reference sequence). Trimming removed 5 bases from V and 3 bases from J, with 5 bases in between. This CDR3 is built from 12 residues. The CDR3 DNA reads as TGTGCCAGTAGTCGAGGCTACAATGAGCAGTTCTTC. Translation gives CASSRGYNEQFF.

The J gene is TRBJ1-1, the V gene TRBV29-1, with D possibly TRBD1 on 6 matching bases. Germline-derived CDR1 and CDR2 are SQVTM and ANQGSEA. V lost 4 bases and J lost 7, with 13 bases in between. The CDR3 has 12 residues. The CDR3 is CSVGQGRVEAFF. CDR3 nucleotides: TGCAGCGTTGGGCAGGGGCGAGTTGAAGCTTTCTTT.

The chain uses TRBV7-9 and TRBJ1-2; D uncertain. CDR1 SEHNR and CDR2 FQNEAQ come from the germline V gene (reference sequence). This CDR3 has 14 residues. The V gene lost 5 bases and the J gene lost 6 bases, with 16 bases spanning the gap. The CDR3 region has the DNA TGTGCCAGCAGCGCGTTAGAGGGCGCGGATGGCTACACCTTC. Encoded protein: CASSALEGADGYTF.